These T cell receptor beta chains were read from a single sample in a study of T cell responses to AZD1222 COVID-19 vaccine. TCRdb keeps only in-frame clones here, not all; method: immunoSEQ multiplex PCR. The sample carries roughly 120,000 clones, approximately 90% recorded once. The source material was peripheral blood, sampled 28 days after the second AZD1222 dose. These receptors originate from an adult who received the AZD1222 COVID-19 vaccine. Each CDR3 is given with its conserved first and last residue. Fields, in order: D gene, J gene, clone size, V gene, CDR3 DNA, CDR3 protein. The D gene is left open where the match is weak. Clone sizes are given selectively: once, few, many, or a class where the clone is expanded.

-	TRBJ2-7	-	TRBV5-1	TGCGCCAGCAGCGGCGGGACTCTCGGAGAATACGAGCAGTACTTC	CASSGGTLGEYEQYF
TRBD2	TRBJ2-3	-	TRBV3-1/TRBV3-2	TGTGCCAGCAGCCAGCCCATCTCTAGCGGTAGCACAGATACGCAGTATTTT	CASSQPISSGSTDTQYF
-	TRBJ1-1	-	TRBV7-2	TGTGCCAGCAGCTTAGTTTTTGCGGCGAACACTGAAGCTTTCTTT	CASSLVFAANTEAFF
-	TRBJ2-7	-	TRBV19	TGTGCCAGTAGTATCACCGCCCCTGCGGGGAGCTACGAGCAGTACTTC	CASSITAPAGSYEQYF
TRBD1	TRBJ1-2	few	TRBV6-5	TGTGCCAGCAGCACGGGACAGAAAAACTATGGCTACACCTTC	CASSTGQKNYGYTF
-	TRBJ2-2	-	TRBV18	TGTGCCAGCTCGCTCCTGGGACCCACCCCCGGGGAGCTGTTTTTT	CASSLLGPTPGELFF
-	TRBJ1-4	-	TRBV4-3	TGCGCCAGCAGCCGGGCCTCGGGGACTGAAAAACTGTTTTTT	CASSRASGTEKLFF
TRBD1	TRBJ1-4	-	TRBV19	TGTGCCAGTAGTATACAGGGGGCACGGAATGAAAAACTGTTTTTT	CASSIQGARNEKLFF
-	TRBJ1-6	-	TRBV19	TGTGCCAGTAGTACAGACCGTCTGGGGTCACCCCTCCACTTT	CASSTDRLGSPLHF
TRBD1	TRBJ1-5	-	TRBV24-1	TGTGCCACGGCGGCACAGGGGAGCGGTCAGCCCCAGCATTTT	CATAAQGSGQPQHF
-	TRBJ1-2	-	TRBV13	TGTGCCAGCAGCTTCGGTTCCCCGAGGGGCTACACCTTC	CASSFGSPRGYTF
-	TRBJ1-2	-	TRBV12-3/TRBV12-4	TGTGCCAGCGTTAGGGGGGGAAACTATGGCTACACCTTC	CASVRGGNYGYTF
-	TRBJ1-5	-	TRBV25-1	TGTGCCAGCAGTGCCCGGTCCCTTACTCAGCCCCAGCATTTT	CASSARSLTQPQHF
-	TRBJ1-1	once	TRBV5-1	TGCGCCAGCAGCTTGGTCCCGGGTAACACTGAAGCTTTCTTT	CASSLVPGNTEAFF
TRBD1	TRBJ2-7	-	TRBV6-5	TGTGCCAGCAGTTCGGGACAGCGCTACGAGCAGTACTTC	CASSSGQRYEQYF
-	TRBJ2-5	-	TRBV28	TGTGCCAGCAGTGGGAGACTACAAGAGACCCAGTACTTC	CASSGRLQETQYF
-	TRBJ1-1	-	TRBV14	TGTGCCAGCAGCCAAGATTGGTACCGAGCGGAAGCTTTCTTT	CASSQDWYRAEAFF
-	TRBJ2-5	-	TRBV18	TGTGCCAGCTCACCACGGGCGCAGGGGGAGACCCAGTACTTC	CASSPRAQGETQYF
TRBD2	TRBJ2-7	-	TRBV13	TGTGCCAGCAGCCCACCGGCCGGGACTAGCGGGAGGGAGGGCTACGAGCAGTACTTC	CASSPPAGTSGREGYEQYF
-	TRBJ1-4	-	TRBV5-1	TGCGCCAGCAGAAACCGTGGGGACCTAAATGAAAAACTGTTTTTT	CASRNRGDLNEKLFF
TRBD1	TRBJ2-7	-	TRBV10-3	TGTGCCATCAGTGACCCATTTTCGCGACAGGGAAAAGGATTATTCTACGAGCAGTACTTC	CAISDPFSRQGKGLFYEQYF
-	TRBJ1-6	-	TRBV7-2	TGTGCCAGCAGCTTGAGGGAAAGGGGTAATTCACCCCTCCACTTT	CASSLRERGNSPLHF
-	TRBJ2-4	-	TRBV20-1	TGCAGTGTGATAGCCAAAAACATTCAGTACTTC	CSVIAKNIQYF
-	TRBJ1-6	-	TRBV4-3	TGCGCCAGCAGCCAAGATACCGCTGACAGTTTTAATTCACCCCTCCACTTT	CASSQDTADSFNSPLHF
TRBD1	TRBJ1-1	-	TRBV7-2	TGTGCCAGCAGCCCTAGGACAGGGAACACTGAAGCTTTCTTT	CASSPRTGNTEAFF
-	TRBJ1-1	-	TRBV6-5	TGTGCCAGCAGACCCGGGGGGGAGAACACTGAAGCTTTCTTT	CASRPGGENTEAFF